Following are 19 T cell receptor beta chains from one sample sequenced in a study of T cell responses to AZD1222 COVID-19 vaccine. The table came from immunoSEQ multiplex PCR; TCRdb's copy has only in-frame clones and leaves some out. The sample has roughly 89,000 clones; approximately 88% are singletons. The input for sequencing was peripheral blood, taken on day 0 of MenACWY control vaccination. These receptors all stem from an adult in good health.

CDR3 DNA: TGTGCCAGCAGTTACTCGCGTAGCTCCAATGAGCAGTTCTTC. Its translation: CASSYSRSSNEQFF. J is TRBJ2-1 and V is TRBV6-5; the D is unclear. The CDR3 is 14 amino acids. V lost 0 bases and J 6 bases, leaving 9 bases between the germline ends. Germline-derived CDR1 and CDR2 are MNHEY and SVGAGI.

Only a few counts were recorded for this clone. CDR3 in DNA: TGTGCCAGCAGCCAAGCCCCACAGGCAAGCTCTGGAAACACCATATATTTT. This sequence encodes CASSQAPQASSGNTIYF. The V call is TRBV3-1 (or the pseudogene TRBV3-2), the J call TRBJ1-3; D perhaps matches TRBD1 (5 bases). CDR1 and CDR2 (germline): LGHDT, YNNKEL (reference sequence). V lost 1 base, J lost 0 bases, and 13 bases lay in between. The CDR3 contains 17 residues.

The genes are TRBV7-8 and TRBJ2-7; 7 nucleotides line up with TRBD2. In germline, CDR1 is SGHVS, CDR2 FQNEAQ. The V gene end was trimmed by 5 bases and the J gene end by 8 bases; junction bases not matched to a gene: 6. The CDR3 is 12 residues long. The CDR3 nucleotides read TGTGCCAGCAGCCAAGCCGGGACTAAGCAGTACTTC. Amino acids: CASSQAGTKQYF.

The chain employs TRBV27 and TRBJ1-2; no clear D gene. Germline lookup yields CDR1 MNHEY and CDR2 SMNVEV (reference sequence). The CDR3 length is 13 residues. Trimming cost V 8 bases and J 8 bases, with 18 bases left between them. The CDR3 DNA is TGTGCCAGCCGAGTCGGGGTCATAGGAGGCTACACCTTC. It translates to CASRVGVIGGYTF.

V is TRBV19 and J is TRBJ1-1; tentatively, D is TRBD1 (6 bases). V was pared by 2 bases and J by 5 bases, with 15 bases between. Per germline, CDR1 LNHDA and CDR2 SQIVND (reference sequence). This CDR3 has 15 residues. The CDR3 DNA sequence: TGTGCCAGTAGTATACTACAGGGAGGGAGGACTGAAGCTTTCTTT. Translating it yields CASSILQGGRTEAFF.

The chain links TRBV19 to TRBJ2-3; unclear D gene. CDR3 length: 15 amino acids. V shed 3 bases and J shed 0 bases, with 10 bases lying between them. CDR1 and CDR2 from the germline V gene are LNHDA and SQIVND (reference sequence). The CDR3 DNA reads TGTGCCAGTAGTATCATGAGGCGTAGCACAGATACGCAGTATTTT. The encoded protein is CASSIMRRSTDTQYF.

The chain employs TRBV28 and TRBJ1-2; weak D call: TRBD1 (5 bases). Germline V gene lookup returns CDR1 MDHEN and CDR2 SYDVKM. The CDR3 extends over 13 amino acids. V lost 10 bases, J lost 0 bases, and 12 bases lay in between. The DNA of the CDR3 is TGTGCCATCCCGGGGGGATCTAACTATGGCTACACCTTC. Protein sequence: CAIPGGSNYGYTF.

The table lists this clone with a few counts. The rearrangement links TRBV12-3 or TRBV12-4 to TRBJ1-2; 8 bases line up with TRBD1. The V gene end was trimmed by 7 bases and the J gene end by 4 bases; junction bases not matched to a gene: 5. CDR3 length: 13 amino acids. This CDR3 is CASTDDRGYGYTF. The CDR3 DNA is TGTGCCAGCACCGACGACAGGGGCTATGGCTACACCTTC.

The gene calls are TRBV6-2 or TRBV6-3 and TRBJ2-5; TRBD2 is a possible D gene (6 bases). CDR3 size: 17 residues. Germline V gives CDR1 MNHEY, CDR2 SVGEGT. Trimming pared 6 bases from V and 4 bases from J, leaving 24 bases between. CDR3 nucleotide sequence: TGTGCCAGCAGCTCGGGGGTAGGACAAGGGGCAGGAGAGACCCAGTACTTC. Protein product: CASSSGVGQGAGETQYF.

This clone is a singleton in its sample. This chain uses TRBV9 with TRBJ1-4; D unclear. The V end was cut by 4 bases, the J end by 7 bases, with 17 bases between. The CDR3 has 15 amino acids. Germline-derived CDR1 and CDR2 are SGDLS and YYNGEE. The CDR3: CASSPTAVGGEKLFF. The CDR3 DNA is TGTGCCAGCAGCCCCACGGCCGTAGGTGGTGAAAAACTGTTTTTT.

The sample holds one count of this clone. The V and J genes are TRBV3-1 (or the pseudogene TRBV3-2) and TRBJ2-1; D is possibly TRBD1 or TRBD2 (5 bases each). The V gene lost 0 bases and the J gene lost 2 bases, with 14 bases spanning the gap. CDR3 length equals 17 residues. In germline, CDR1 is LGHDT, CDR2 YNNKEL (reference sequence). The CDR3 region is CASSQEGFGTPYNEQFF. The CDR3 nucleotides are TGTGCCAGCAGCCAAGAAGGATTCGGGACCCCCTACAATGAGCAGTTCTTC.

V gene TRBV28 combines with J gene TRBJ1-2; D possibly corresponds to TRBD1 (6 bases). V gave up 5 bases and J gave up 7 bases, with 20 bases separating them. The CDR3 extends over 15 amino acids. The germline CDR1 and CDR2 sequences are MDHEN and SYDVKM. The CDR3 coding sequence is TGTGCCAGCAGTCCTGAATATGACAGGCCTCCTGGCTACACCTTC. It is translated as CASSPEYDRPPGYTF.

This clone was observed a single time. The chain has TRBV30 and TRBJ1-4; D ambiguous. CDR1 GTSNPN and CDR2 SVGIG come from the germline V gene (reference sequence). The ends were cut back, 2 bases at V and 0 bases at J, with 10 bases in the middle. This CDR3 region has 15 residues. CDR3 DNA: TGTGCCTGGAGTCCCGACCGAACAACTAATGAAAAACTGTTTTTT. Translation gives CAWSPDRTTNEKLFF.

In its sample, this clone was seen once. The chain employs TRBV9 and TRBJ2-5; a weak D match, TRBD1 (5 bases). V lost 2 bases, J lost 5 bases, and 7 bases lay in between. The germline V gene has CDR1 SGDLS and CDR2 YYNGEE. This CDR3 region has 12 residues. CDR3 protein: CASSVQGETQYF. CDR3 in DNA: TGTGCCAGCAGCGTCCAGGGTGAGACCCAGTACTTC.

The chain joins TRBV4-2 to TRBJ1-2, with a weak D call TRBD1 (5 bases). The CDR3 has 14 amino acids. CDR1 and CDR2 (germline): LGHNA, YNFKEQ. Between the trimmed V and J ends, which lost 1 base and 6 bases, there was a span of 12 bases. The CDR3 reads CASSQVQGRDGYTF. The CDR3 coding sequence is TGTGCCAGCAGCCAAGTTCAGGGACGGGATGGCTACACCTTC.

The chain is built from TRBV7-2 and TRBJ2-7, with a possible D match to TRBD2 (6 bases). The germline V gene encodes CDR1 SGHTA and CDR2 FQGNSA. The CDR3 is 15 amino acids. V was trimmed by 2 bases and J by 3 bases, leaving 14 bases between them. This chain's CDR3 is CASSLLRDRGYEQYF. The CDR3 coding sequence is TGTGCCAGCAGCTTATTGCGGGACCGCGGCTACGAGCAGTACTTC.

The chain carries TRBV12-3 or TRBV12-4 and TRBJ2-5, with TRBD1 identical over 7 bases. Trimming cost V 5 bases and J 2 bases; bases outside gene matches: 2. This CDR3 comprises 13 residues. The DNA for the CDR3 is TGTGCCAGCAGTCCGGGACAGCAAGAGACCCAGTACTTC. The encoded protein is CASSPGQQETQYF.

This chain's CDR3 is CATSRERTGVQETQYF. The CDR3 DNA reads TGTGCCACCAGCAGAGAACGGACAGGGGTACAAGAGACCCAGTACTTC. This chain joins TRBV15 and TRBJ2-5; TRBD1 agrees at 9 bases. V was clipped by 0 bases and J by 2 bases; unmatched bases: 4. The CDR3 is made up of 16 amino acids. Germline CDR1 and CDR2: LNHNV and YYDKDF (reference sequence).

V gene TRBV19 combines with J gene TRBJ1-1, with 7 bases that match TRBD1. Per germline, CDR1 LNHDA and CDR2 SQIVND (reference sequence). The CDR3 totals 13 residues. V shed 8 bases and J 1 base; nucleotides not matched to a gene: 4. The CDR3: CASRQGPNTEAFF. The CDR3, as DNA: TGTGCCAGTCGACAGGGCCCGAACACTGAAGCTTTCTTT.